This T cell receptor (beta chain) came from a study of shared clonotypes between healthy human individuals. Study observations and caveats: Some clonotypes were shared by all four sorted-subset donors, while others were not shared. The non-shared ones had lower generation probabilities than the shared ones.

In the case of this clone: The antigen remains unidentified.

V shed 1 base and J shed 1 base, with 14 bases lying between them. The CDR3 sequence is 16 residues long. The germline CDR1 and CDR2 sequences are SGHRS and YFSETQ. The protocol was immunoSEQ multiplex PCR, while the TCRdb copy is restricted to in-frame clones and leaves out a portion. The table includes some 2,100,000 clones, roughly 91% detected once. Terminally differentiated effector memory CD45RA+ cells were left out of the naive CD8 fraction, which was CD45RO-negative and positively selected for CCR7. Donors, without exception, were Caucasian adults residing in Nashville, Tennessee. The sample consisted of naive CD8+ T cells from PBMCs. The sequence came from a man aged 18 to 30 in good health. Some clones in this sample may be carry-over from other donors' samples. The chain employs TRBV5-1 and TRBJ1-2; D uncertain. In nucleotides, the CDR3 is TGCGCCAGCAGCTTGCCGTGGTCGGACCATAACTATGGCTACACCTTC. Protein: CASSLPWSDHNYGYTF.